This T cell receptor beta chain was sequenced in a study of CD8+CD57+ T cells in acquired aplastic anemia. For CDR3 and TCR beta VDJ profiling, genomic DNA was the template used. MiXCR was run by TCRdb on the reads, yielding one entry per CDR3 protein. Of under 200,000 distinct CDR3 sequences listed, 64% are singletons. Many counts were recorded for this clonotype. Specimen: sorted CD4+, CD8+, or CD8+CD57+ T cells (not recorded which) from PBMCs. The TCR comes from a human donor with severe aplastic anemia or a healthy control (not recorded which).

The CDR3 sequence is CASSPARADYEQYF. CDR3 bases: TGTGCCAGCAGTCCCGCTAGAGCAGACTACGAGCAGTACTTC. V is TRBV27 and J is TRBJ2-7; no clear D. V was clipped by 5 bases and J by 3 bases, with 14 bases between them. Germline V CDR1 and CDR2: MNHEY, SMNVEV (reference sequence). This CDR3 spans 14 amino acids.